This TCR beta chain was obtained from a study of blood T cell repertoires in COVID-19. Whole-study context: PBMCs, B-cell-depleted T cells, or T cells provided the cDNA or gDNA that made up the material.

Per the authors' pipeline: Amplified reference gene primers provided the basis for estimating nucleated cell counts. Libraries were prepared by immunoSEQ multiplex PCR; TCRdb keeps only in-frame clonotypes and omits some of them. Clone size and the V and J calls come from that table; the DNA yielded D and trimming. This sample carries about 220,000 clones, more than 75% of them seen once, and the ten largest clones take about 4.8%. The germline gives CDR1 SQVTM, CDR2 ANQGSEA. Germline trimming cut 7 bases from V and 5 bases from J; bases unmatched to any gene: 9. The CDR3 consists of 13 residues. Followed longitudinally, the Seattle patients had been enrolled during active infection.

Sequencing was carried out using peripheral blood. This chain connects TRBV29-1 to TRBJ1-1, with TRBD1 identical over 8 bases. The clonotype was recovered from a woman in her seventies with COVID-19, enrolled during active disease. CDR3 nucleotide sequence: TGCAGCGCTTCAGGGGGCGAGTGGACTGAAGCTTTCTTT. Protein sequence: CSASGGEWTEAFF.